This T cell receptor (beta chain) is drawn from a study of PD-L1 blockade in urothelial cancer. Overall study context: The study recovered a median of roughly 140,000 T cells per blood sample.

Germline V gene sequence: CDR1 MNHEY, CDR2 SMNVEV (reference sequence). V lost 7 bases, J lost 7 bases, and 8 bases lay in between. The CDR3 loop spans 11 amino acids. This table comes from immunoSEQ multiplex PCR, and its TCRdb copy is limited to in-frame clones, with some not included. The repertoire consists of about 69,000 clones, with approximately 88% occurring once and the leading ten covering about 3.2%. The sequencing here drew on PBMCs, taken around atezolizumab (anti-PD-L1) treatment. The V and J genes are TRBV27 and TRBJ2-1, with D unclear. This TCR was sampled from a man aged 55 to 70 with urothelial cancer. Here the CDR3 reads CASKQVNEQFF. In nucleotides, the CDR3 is TGTGCCAGCAAGCAAGTGAATGAGCAGTTCTTC.